This T cell receptor (beta chain) was captured in a study of blood T cells in healthy people across ages. Study outcomes and limitations: As age increased, TCR beta diversity per million T cells fell in a roughly linear fashion.

Worth noting for this clonotype: As yet, its antigen is unknown.

A second PCR, run for roughly 7 to 11 cycles, used a sample-barcoded 5' primer plus a J-beta primer mix. TCRdb independently ran MiXCR on the 5' RACE reads; one entry per CDR3 protein. The table has 1.4 million to 1.5 million distinct CDR3 sequences, roughly 45% seen once; the top ten hold roughly 7.9%. CDR1 and CDR2 from the germline V gene are SGHRS and YFSETQ. This CDR3 spans 14 amino acids. V lost 4 bases and J lost 3, with 8 bases in between. The chain combines TRBV5-1 with TRBJ2-6, with D maybe TRBD1 (6 bases). The source of this sequence is a young woman in good health. Material: blood. The DNA for the CDR3 is TGCGCCAGCAGCCACAGGGTTGGGGCCAACGTCCTGACTTTC. Protein sequence: CASSHRVGANVLTF.